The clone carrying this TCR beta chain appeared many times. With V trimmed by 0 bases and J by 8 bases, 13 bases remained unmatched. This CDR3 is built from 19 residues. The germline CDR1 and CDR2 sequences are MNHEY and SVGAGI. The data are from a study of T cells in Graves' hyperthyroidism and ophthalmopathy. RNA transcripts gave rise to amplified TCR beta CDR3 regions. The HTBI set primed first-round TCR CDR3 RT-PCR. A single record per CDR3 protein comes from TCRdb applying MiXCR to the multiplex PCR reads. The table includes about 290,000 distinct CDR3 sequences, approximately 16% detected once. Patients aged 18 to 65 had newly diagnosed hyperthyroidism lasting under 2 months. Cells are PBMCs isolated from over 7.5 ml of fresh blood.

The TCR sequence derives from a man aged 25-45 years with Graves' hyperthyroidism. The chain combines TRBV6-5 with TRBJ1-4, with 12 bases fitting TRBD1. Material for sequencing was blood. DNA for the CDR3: TGTGCCAGCAGTTACTCGAGGGGACAGGGGGCCGTCTTTCGGGAAAAACTGTTTTTT. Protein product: CASSYSRGQGAVFREKLFF.